The clone carrying this TCR beta chain was picked up a small number of times. The assay was immunoSEQ multiplex PCR, and TCRdb's table has in-frame clones only and misses some. The table has some 52,000 clones, 85% to 90% seen once. The data derive from a study of OX40 agonist ivuxolimab in advanced cancers. Trimming took off 5 bases at V and 2 bases at J, with 6 bases between the two ends. This CDR3 is built from 12 residues. The germline gives CDR1 LNHNV, CDR2 YYDKDF (reference sequence). The V call is TRBV15, the J call TRBJ1-2; no clear D gene. Source: CD4+ or CD8+ T cells sorted from blood, taken in a trial of the OX40 agonist ivuxolimab. The TCR was taken from an adult with an advanced solid tumor such as melanoma, head and neck, liver or kidney cancer. CDR3: CATSPDNYGYTF. The CDR3 DNA sequence: TGTGCCACCAGCCCGGACAACTATGGCTACACCTTC.